Listed here are 28 T cell receptor beta chains from one sample, sequenced in a study of blood T cells in healthy people across ages (dated by TCRdb to between 2014 and 2016). Library creation used 5' RACE. Data came from an Illumina HiSeq 2500. A second 7 to 11 cycle PCR used a sample-barcoded 5' primer and a J-beta primer mix. TCRdb reprocessing: public reads trimmed at Q25 with fastp, clones called with MiXCR, in-frame beta chains kept. CDR3 protein duplicates are merged, each entry listing the most common genes and DNA. Across this sample there are hundreds of thousands of distinct CDR3 sequences, with approximately 40% seen only once. The ten largest make up about 32% of the sample. Source material: blood. The receptors derive from an older man in good health.

The chain recombines TRBV7-2 with TRBJ2-5, with D perhaps given as TRBD1 or TRBD2 (5 bases each). The CDR3 totals 15 residues. The V gene lost 3 bases and the J gene lost 2 bases, with 13 bases spanning the gap. Germline CDR1 and CDR2: SGHTA and FQGNSA. CDR3 DNA sequence: TGTGCCAGCAGCTTTGAGGGGTTTAGGCAAGAGACCCAGTACTTC. This sequence encodes CASSFEGFRQETQYF.

This clonotype appeared a single time. The rearrangement links TRBV7-2 to TRBJ2-5; D tentatively fits TRBD1 or TRBD2 (5 bases each). V dropped 4 bases and J dropped 5 bases, with 17 bases sitting between them. The CDR3 spans 15 residues. Germline-derived CDR1 and CDR2 are SGHTA and FQGNSA. CDR3 protein: CASSSAGTTLETQYF. The CDR3 nucleotides read TGTGCCAGCAGCTCCGCCGGGACCACATTGGAGACCCAGTACTTC.

A note on this clonotype: This clone may be a read error of a much larger clone one base away. The chain joins TRBV28 to TRBJ2-7; maybe TRBD1 (6 bases). The V gene lost 2 bases and the J gene lost 2 bases, with 10 bases spanning the gap. In germline, CDR1 is MDHEN, CDR2 SYDVKM. CDR3 length equals 14 residues. This chain's CDR3 is CASSLAGATYEQYF. In DNA, the CDR3 is TGTGCCAGCAGTTTAGCAGGGGCTACCTACGAGCAGTACTTC.

This clonotype was found many times. The chain employs TRBV7-9 and TRBJ2-7; D is possibly TRBD1 (5 bases). Germline CDR1 is SEHNR and CDR2 is FQNEAQ (reference sequence). The CDR3 runs 17 residues. Between the trimmed V and J ends, which lost 3 bases and 6 bases, there was a span of 24 bases. The CDR3: CASSFHPADSYLSEQYF. The CDR3 coding sequence is TGTGCCAGCAGCTTCCACCCCGCAGACAGCTACTTGTCCGAGCAGTACTTC.

The chain recombines TRBV14 with TRBJ2-5; 10 nucleotides align to TRBD2. Germline CDR1 is SGHDN and CDR2 is FVKESK. V was clipped by 2 bases and J by 11 bases; unmatched bases: 11. The CDR3 spans 15 residues. CDR3 coding DNA: TGTGCCAGCAGCCAACTAGCGGGAGTCCCCAATGAGCAGTACTTC. Translating it yields CASSQLAGVPNEQYF.

The CDR3 DNA reads TGCAGTGCAACCCAATCGGGGGGGCCAGCTAACTATGGCTACACCTTC. The encoded protein is CSATQSGGPANYGYTF. The chain uses TRBV20-1 and TRBJ1-2; weak D call: TRBD1 (6 bases). There are 16 residues in the CDR3. The germline gives CDR1 DFQATT, CDR2 SNEGSKA (reference sequence). Trimming took off 6 bases at V and 0 bases at J, with 20 bases between the two ends.

This clonotype was seen only a few times. The J gene is TRBJ1-5, the V gene TRBV6-1; D not resolved. CDR1 is MNHNS, CDR2 SASEGT, per germline. This CDR3 comprises 15 residues. Trimming took off 0 bases at V and 6 bases at J, with 12 bases between the two ends. CDR3 in DNA: TGTGCCAGCAGTGAAGCCAGCCAGGCGATTCAGCCCCAGCATTTT. It translates to CASSEASQAIQPQHF.

The table lists this clonotype with many counts. J is TRBJ2-7 and V is TRBV3-1, with 7 positions matching TRBD2. With V trimmed by 2 bases and J by 5 bases, 6 bases remained unmatched. This CDR3 spans 14 amino acids. The germline V gene encodes CDR1 LGHDT and CDR2 YNNKEL (reference sequence). The CDR3, as DNA: TGTGCCAGCAGCCAACGGACTAGTAGCCACGAGCAGTACTTC. Translation: CASSQRTSSHEQYF.

The rearrangement uses TRBV9 and TRBJ2-3, with D hard to call. This CDR3 is built from 15 residues. CDR1 and CDR2 from the germline V gene are SGDLS and YYNGEE. V lost 3 bases, J lost 0 bases, and 11 bases lay in between. The CDR3 nucleotides read TGTGCCAGCAGCGCCAGTACCTTTAGCACAGATACGCAGTATTTT. This encodes CASSASTFSTDTQYF.

The chain combines TRBV7-2 with TRBJ2-2; maybe TRBD2 (6 bases). The CDR3 is made up of 16 amino acids. V was pared by 5 bases and J by 4 bases, with 17 bases between. The germline V gene encodes CDR1 SGHTA and CDR2 FQGNSA. The CDR3 spells CASSQRELASTGELFF. The CDR3 nucleotides read TGTGCCAGCAGCCAGAGGGAACTAGCCAGCACCGGGGAGCTGTTTTTT.

This clonotype has a handful of counts. The chain recombines TRBV20-1 with TRBJ1-5; the D gene is possibly TRBD1 (5 bases). The CDR3 covers 16 residues. V lost 1 base and J 1 base, leaving 14 bases between the germline ends. The germline V gene has CDR1 DFQATT and CDR2 SNEGSKA (reference sequence). CDR3 sequence reads: CSARVGGFYSNQPQHF. The DNA of the CDR3 is TGCAGTGCTAGAGTGGGGGGGTTCTACAGCAATCAGCCCCAGCATTTT.

As to this clonotype: This sequence may be a read error, since a much larger clone differs from it by one base. This chain connects TRBV27 to TRBJ1-2; D is ambiguous. The germline gives CDR1 MNHEY, CDR2 SMNVEV (reference sequence). This CDR3 has 14 amino acids. DNA for the CDR3: TGTGCCGGCAGTCCGCAGTTGGTAGGGAATGGCTACACCTTC. Translating it yields CAGSPQLVGNGYTF.

This chain connects TRBV6-5 to TRBJ2-7; a possible D gene is TRBD2 (5 bases). The V and J ends lost 6 bases and 0 bases respectively, with 15 bases between them. CDR3 length equals 15 residues. Germline CDR1 and CDR2: MNHEY and SVGAGI. As DNA, the CDR3 is TGTGCCAGCAGGAGGGATTACCAAAGCTCCTACGAGCAGTACTTC. This codes for CASRRDYQSSYEQYF.

This chain connects TRBV28 to TRBJ2-7; D may be TRBD2 (6 bases). This CDR3 is 14 amino acids long. Germline V CDR1 and CDR2: MDHEN, SYDVKM. V was pared by 10 bases and J by 3 bases, with 19 bases between. The CDR3, as DNA: TGTGCCACCCTGGGGGGAAGACCCCTCTACGAGCAGTACTTC. Its protein product is CATLGGRPLYEQYF.

Remarks on this clonotype: A read error may be the cause here, since a much bigger clone is one base away. The chain is built from TRBV6-2 or TRBV6-3 and TRBJ1-2; D remains unclear. The CDR3 length is 13 residues. The germline CDR1 and CDR2 sequences are MNHEY and SVGEGT. V was cut by 8 bases and J by 9 bases, with 19 bases left in between. CDR3 sequence (DNA): TGTGCCAGCGATCGGGCAGGCCGAATGAGCTACACCTTC. Amino acids: CASDRAGRMSYTF.

The chain recombines TRBV20-1 with TRBJ2-6; D may be TRBD2 (5 bases). Germline lookup yields CDR1 DFQATT and CDR2 SNEGSKA (reference sequence). The CDR3 has 17 residues. Trimming left V 2 bases short and J 4 bases short, with 18 bases between. Here the CDR3 reads CSARPFGGLGGANVLTF. Here the CDR3 DNA reads TGCAGTGCTAGACCGTTCGGAGGACTGGGGGGGGCCAACGTCCTGACTTTC.

This clonotype has a handful of counts. V gene TRBV20-1 combines with J gene TRBJ2-1; D remains ambiguous. Looked up from germline, CDR1 is DFQATT and CDR2 is SNEGSKA (reference sequence). The CDR3 has 13 residues. Trimming removed 6 bases at V and 4 bases at J, with 13 bases between. CDR3 region: CSANTYGYNEQFF. DNA of the CDR3: TGCAGTGCAAATACGTACGGGTACAATGAGCAGTTCTTC.

In this sample, this clonotype turned up a few times. The J gene is TRBJ1-2, the V gene TRBV5-1, with D possibly being TRBD1 (5 bases). Germline V CDR1 and CDR2: SGHRS, YFSETQ. The CDR3 has 12 amino acids. V was trimmed by 4 bases and J by 7 bases, leaving 11 bases between them. The CDR3 region is CASSAGPPGYTF. Here the CDR3 DNA reads TGCGCCAGCAGCGCGGGACCCCCTGGCTACACCTTC.

The J gene is TRBJ2-7, the V gene TRBV11-2; 8 bases agree with TRBD1. V lost 1 base to trimming and J lost 5 bases; unmatched junction nucleotides: 7. This CDR3 has 15 residues. Per the germline V gene, CDR1 is SGHAT and CDR2 is FQNNGV. In DNA, the CDR3 is TGTGCCAGCAGCTTAGGGGACAGGAGAATGAACGAGCAGTACTTC. Translated, it gives CASSLGDRRMNEQYF.

This clonotype was recorded a few times. The genes are TRBV20-1 and TRBJ2-1; D is possibly TRBD2 (5 bases). V dropped 6 bases and J dropped 8 bases, with 11 bases sitting between them. The CDR3 contains 11 residues. The germline V gene has CDR1 DFQATT and CDR2 SNEGSKA (reference sequence). Written as DNA, the CDR3 is TGCAGTGCCGGACTTGGCGATGAGCAGTTCTTC. Its protein is CSAGLGDEQFF.

This clonotype has ten or more counts. Given a much more abundant clone one base away, this may be a read error. This rearrangement joins TRBV7-8 to TRBJ1-1; D is undetermined. There are 13 residues in the CDR3. Germline V gives CDR1 SGHVS, CDR2 FQNEAQ. The ends were cut back, 5 bases at V and 1 base at J, with 8 bases in the middle. Here the CDR3 DNA reads TGTGCCAGCAGCGTAGGGAAGAACACTGAAGCTTTCTTT. Translating it yields CASSVGKNTEAFF.

This clonotype turned up a few times. The rearrangement uses TRBV2 and TRBJ1-1; 10 nucleotides match TRBD1. The CDR3 is made up of 14 amino acids. The junction had 2 bases not matched to a gene; V was cut back by 3 bases and J by 4 bases. The V gene's germline CDR1 is SNHLY and CDR2 FYNNEI. Here the CDR3 DNA reads TGTGCCAGCAGTGACGGACAGGGGGGCACTGAAGCTTTCTTT. Its protein is CASSDGQGGTEAFF.

This clonotype was counted between two and nine times. V gene TRBV6-6 combines with J gene TRBJ1-6; D possibly corresponds to TRBD1 (5 bases). Germline lookup yields CDR1 MNHNY and CDR2 SVGAGI (reference sequence). This CDR3 is built from 14 residues. The V end was cut by 10 bases, the J end by 13 bases, with 23 bases between. In DNA, the CDR3 is TGTGCCACCGAGGGACGTCGTAATAATGCCCCCCTCCACTTT. Residues: CATEGRRNNAPLHF.

The chain combines TRBV28 with TRBJ2-1, with 7 bases lining up with TRBD1. V shed 5 bases and J 4 bases; nucleotides not matched to a gene: 8. Germline CDR1 reads MDHEN; CDR2 reads SYDVKM. There are 15 residues in the CDR3. CDR3 region: CASSPQGTAYNEQFF. In nucleotides, the CDR3 is TGTGCCAGCAGTCCACAGGGGACCGCTTACAATGAGCAGTTCTTC.

V usage is TRBV20-1 and J usage is TRBJ2-1; 7 bases match TRBD2. Unmatched junction bases numbered 10, after V lost 3 bases and J lost 2 bases. This CDR3 contains 16 residues. The germline CDR1 and CDR2 sequences are DFQATT and SNEGSKA (reference sequence). Here the CDR3 reads CSASSWEGGTYNEQFF. Here the CDR3 DNA reads TGCAGTGCTAGTTCGTGGGAGGGTGGTACCTACAATGAGCAGTTCTTC.

The CDR3 here is CSVGGLAGADYEQYF. The CDR3 nucleotides are TGCAGCGTTGGAGGACTAGCGGGAGCCGACTACGAGCAGTACTTC. The chain employs TRBV29-1 and TRBJ2-7; 13 bases are a match to TRBD2. CDR1 SQVTM and CDR2 ANQGSEA come from the germline V gene. The CDR3 extends over 15 amino acids. Trimming at V came to 4 bases and at J to 3 bases, leaving 6 bases not matched to a gene.

This clonotype was found many times. The gene calls are TRBV6-6 and TRBJ2-6; a weak D match, TRBD1 (5 bases). Germline CDR1 MNHNY, CDR2 SVGAGI (reference sequence). Trimming took off 5 bases at V and 2 bases at J, with 10 bases between the two ends. This CDR3 has 15 amino acids. CDR3 in amino acids: CASSPRGTGANVLTF. The DNA for the CDR3 is TGTGCCAGCAGTCCTAGGGGTACTGGGGCCAACGTCCTGACTTTC.

V gene TRBV28 combines with J gene TRBJ2-1, with D perhaps matching TRBD2 (6 bases). The CDR3 contains 14 residues. V dropped 6 bases and J dropped 6 bases, with 15 bases sitting between them. Per germline, CDR1 MDHEN and CDR2 SYDVKM. The CDR3 region is CASRVGGGANEQFF. As DNA, the CDR3 is TGTGCCAGCAGAGTGGGAGGCGGGGCCAATGAGCAGTTCTTC.